The next 8 T cell receptor beta chains were all read from a single sample in a study of T cells in Graves' hyperthyroidism and ophthalmopathy. Authors of the study amplified TCR beta CDR3 regions from RNA transcripts. HTBI primers were the set used in a first-round RT-PCR of the TCR CDR3. One entry per CDR3 protein, called by TCRdb with MiXCR from the multiplex PCR reads. The table has some 690,000 distinct CDR3 sequences, 17% seen once. Sequencing input: blood. These receptors all stem from a man aged 50-60 years with Graves' hyperthyroidism.

At least ten counts were recorded for this clonotype. The chain links TRBV28 to TRBJ1-2; D not certain. CDR1 is MDHEN, CDR2 SYDVKM, per germline. The CDR3 is 16 residues long. V lost 5 bases and J 4 bases, leaving 20 bases between the germline ends. The CDR3 region is CASSPWEPNLAYGYTF. CDR3 in DNA: TGTGCCAGCAGTCCATGGGAGCCTAACTTAGCCTATGGCTACACCTTC.

This clonotype has at least ten counts. V usage is TRBV2 and J usage is TRBJ2-7; 9 bases are a match to TRBD2. The CDR3 has 15 amino acids. Trimming at V came to 6 bases and at J to 6 bases, leaving 12 bases not matched to a gene. Germline V gene sequence: CDR1 SNHLY, CDR2 FYNNEI. In DNA, the CDR3 is TGTGCCAGCAGGCCATCTAGCGGGATTCGGCTCGAGCAGTACTTC. This translates into CASRPSSGIRLEQYF.

This clonotype occurred many times. This chain uses TRBV11-2 with TRBJ2-1; TRBD1 is a possible D gene (5 bases). V lost 5 bases to trimming and J lost 4 bases, with 12 bases between them. CDR3 length: 14 amino acids. Germline V gene data show CDR1 as SGHAT and CDR2 as FQNNGV. Written as DNA, the CDR3 is TGTGCCAGCAGCACGACAGTTCGTTACAATGAGCAGTTCTTC. Its protein is CASSTTVRYNEQFF.

In this sample, this clonotype turned up many times. This chain uses TRBV28 with TRBJ2-2; tentative D call: TRBD2 (6 bases). The CDR3 runs 17 residues. In germline, CDR1 is MDHEN, CDR2 SYDVKM. The ends were cut back, 4 bases at V and 2 bases at J, with 17 bases in the middle. The CDR3 sequence: CASSSIREPHNTGELFF. In nucleotides, the CDR3 is TGTGCCAGCAGTTCCATCCGGGAGCCCCACAACACCGGGGAGCTGTTTTTT.

V and J are TRBV20-1 and TRBJ1-6; 9 nucleotides line up with TRBD1. CDR1 DFQATT and CDR2 SNEGSKA come from the germline V gene (reference sequence). The J segment lost 12 bases and the V segment lost 2 bases, leaving 8 bases of the junction unmatched. The CDR3 contains 14 residues. The CDR3, as DNA: TGCAGTGCTAGACGCGGACAGGGGAGGTTACCCCTCCACTTT. Translation gives CSARRGQGRLPLHF.

This clonotype was detected many times. This chain connects TRBV28 to TRBJ2-1, with 11 bases lining up with TRBD2. With V trimmed by 4 bases and J by 0 bases, 8 bases remained unmatched. The CDR3 is 18 amino acids. Germline V gene data show CDR1 as MDHEN and CDR2 as SYDVKM. CDR3: CASSYQRLAGSSYNEQFF. CDR3 in DNA: TGTGCCAGCAGTTACCAGAGACTAGCGGGAAGCTCCTACAATGAGCAGTTCTTC.

This clonotype has a handful of counts. V is TRBV3-1 and J is TRBJ2-3, with a tentative D call TRBD2 (5 bases). Germline CDR1 is LGHDT and CDR2 is YNNKEL (reference sequence). The CDR3 runs to 13 residues. The germline V and J ends were trimmed by 2 bases and 4 bases, with 7 bases remaining between them. This CDR3 is CASSQRGPDTQYF. The CDR3 DNA is TGTGCCAGCAGCCAACGGGGTCCAGATACGCAGTATTTT.

A note on this clonotype: This may come from a read error, since a much larger clone is one base off. No conserved phenylalanine or tryptophan ends this CDR3, so it is likely a read error. The genes are TRBV2 and TRBJ1-2; D not resolved. Trimming left V 2 bases short and J 6 bases short, with 7 bases between. Germline values: CDR1 SNHLY, CDR2 FYNNEI. This CDR3 is built from 12 residues. The CDR3 DNA reads TGTGCCAGCAGTGAACCCTGGGATGGCTACACCGTC. This sequence encodes CASSEPWDGYTV.